Below, 4 T cell receptor beta chains from the same sample are listed, as sequenced in a study of vaccination and CD4 T cells after COVID-19. These receptors' antigens are unknown. Sequencing of DNA taken from cultured CD4+ T cells relied on the Oncomine TCR Beta short-read assay. One entry per CDR3 protein results from TCRdb running MiXCR on the PCR reads. The sample has over 9,500 distinct CDR3 sequences; 65% to 75% are singletons. The treatment: roughly 10-day PBMC culture with coronavirus spike peptide pools or control peptides (ViraFEST assay). The sequenced sample was CD4+ T cells from blood, cultured in vitro. These receptors all come from a human donor who had recovered from COVID-19.

V usage is TRBV11-2 and J usage is TRBJ2-1; D may be TRBD2 (6 bases). This CDR3 is built from 11 residues. Germline loops: CDR1 SGHAT, CDR2 FQNNGV. V was trimmed by 8 bases and J by 11 bases, leaving 13 bases between them. Here the CDR3 reads CASLGGAQQFF. In DNA form, the CDR3 reads TGTGCCAGCCTAGGAGGGGCTCAGCAGTTCTTC. The full variable domain, with the rest looked up from reference TRBV11-2 and TRBJ2-1, is EAGVAQSPRYKIIEKRQSVAFWCNPISGHATLYWYQQILGQGPKLLIQFQNNGVVDDSQLPKDRFSAERLKGVDSTLKIQPAKLEDSAVYLCASLGGAQQFFGPGTRLTVL.

V gene TRBV28 combines with J gene TRBJ2-7; no definite D call. The CDR3 is made up of 13 amino acids. Germline values: CDR1 MDHEN, CDR2 SYDVKM. Trimming cost V 5 bases and J 5 bases, with 13 bases left between them. CDR3 DNA sequence: TGTGCCAGCAGTGATTTAGGTTACGACGAGCAGTACTTC. This translates into CASSDLGYDEQYF.

The rearrangement uses TRBV10-3 and TRBJ2-1, with 9 bases matching TRBD2. The V gene's germline CDR1 is ENHRY and CDR2 SYGVKD. Trimming took 5 bases from V and 10 from J; bases not matched to a gene: 15. This CDR3 is built from 16 residues. CDR3 sequence: CAISFTGTSSPGEQFF. In DNA form, the CDR3 reads TGTGCCATCAGTTTTACCGGGACTAGCTCCCCGGGGGAGCAGTTCTTC.

This clonotype is classed as large. The rearrangement joins TRBV11-2 to TRBJ2-2; D is ambiguous. V lost 3 bases, J lost 8 bases, and 4 bases lay in between. CDR1 and CDR2 from the germline V gene are SGHAT and FQNNGV. The CDR3 has 11 amino acids. CDR3 loop: CASSFYGELFF. The CDR3 DNA follows: TGTGCCAGCAGCTTTTATGGGGAGCTGTTTTTT.